This T cell receptor (beta chain) derives from a study of T cell responses to AZD1222 COVID-19 vaccine. For this clone: Its antigen is as yet unknown.

The study pooled second doses at about 4 or about 12 weeks. The data were produced by immunoSEQ multiplex PCR, yet TCRdb's version contains in-frame clones alone and is incomplete. This sample carries about 69,000 clones, 83% of them seen once, and the ten largest clones take 20% to 25%. Study-level points and caveats: Donors, mostly white British, included more females; clonal diversity was possibly underestimated. Spike-specific TCRs gained breadth and depth after people received two AZD1222 doses. Across the whole spike, CD4 TCRs peaked at regions 160-218 and 743-854.

This receptor was identified in an adult who received the AZD1222 COVID-19 vaccine. The specimen was peripheral blood, collected 28 days after the second AZD1222 dose.

The CDR3 DNA follows: TGCAGTGCTACGGGACAGGAGGGCTACACCTTC. Encoded protein: CSATGQEGYTF. The rearrangement links TRBV20-1 to TRBJ1-2; 8 bases are shared with TRBD1. Per germline, CDR1 DFQATT and CDR2 SNEGSKA (reference sequence). V trimming: 4 bases; J trimming: 8 bases; junction bases outside the gene matches: 3. The CDR3 is made up of 11 amino acids.